Included here is one T cell receptor (beta chain) sequence, with context. The data were taken from a study of blood T cell repertoires in COVID-19. On the study more broadly: The United States, Italy and Spain were the sources of the acute and convalescent COVID-19 samples. T cells, B-cell-depleted T cells, or PBMCs supplied cDNA or gDNA.

Original handling: The authors estimated nucleated cell counts from reference gene primer amplification. The table came from immunoSEQ multiplex PCR; TCRdb's copy has only in-frame clones and leaves some out. For V, J and clone size, that table is used; D and trimming come from the DNA. The sample has around 90,000 clones; around 88% are singletons. Trimming took off 4 bases at V and 2 bases at J, with 13 bases between the two ends. The CDR3 is 15 residues long. Germline V gene lookup returns CDR1 SGHRS and CDR2 YFSETQ. Enrollment of patients from Seattle took place during active infection, with longitudinal follow-up.

Material for sequencing was peripheral blood. This chain links TRBV5-1 with TRBJ2-1; D is possibly TRBD2 (5 bases). This TCR derives from a man aged 45-65 years with COVID-19, enrolled during active disease. CDR3 in amino acids: CASSSDRGTYNEQFF. In DNA form, the CDR3 reads TGCGCCAGCAGCAGCGACCGAGGGACCTACAATGAGCAGTTCTTC.